Only a few counts were recorded for the clone carrying this T cell receptor beta chain. Its antigen is unidentified. TCRdb redid the calling of the reads with MiXCR, one entry per CDR3 protein. Of some 700,000 distinct CDR3 sequences detected, 30% to 35% appear once; the ten largest clones hold 15% to 20%. The V gene lost 1 base and the J gene lost 1 base, with 10 bases spanning the gap. Per the germline V gene, CDR1 is SGHRS and CDR2 is YFSETQ. The length of the CDR3 is 15 residues. This specimen belongs to a study of T cell repertoires in cytomegalovirus infection. In the study overall: CMV infection plus the matching HLA type was flagged by public TCR beta signatures.

Study observations and caveats: Summed frequency of public TCR beta families distinguished CMV carriers with the relevant HLA.

Sequenced here: cultured PBMCs, sampled from culture after CMV antigen stimulation. The receptor was derived from a human donor in good health (CMV status not recorded). Some clones in this sample may be carry-over from other donors' samples. V and J are TRBV5-1 and TRBJ2-3; TRBD2 might be the D (5 bases). The CDR3: CASSLLLVGTDTQYF. CDR3 bases: TGCGCCAGCAGCTTGTTACTAGTAGGCACAGATACGCAGTATTTT. The full variable domain, with the rest looked up from reference TRBV5-1 and TRBJ2-3, is KAGVTQTPRYLIKTRGQQVTLSCSPISGHRSVSWYQQTPGQGLQFLFEYFSETQRNKGNFPGRFSGRQFSNSRSEMNVSTLELGDSALYLCASSLLLVGTDTQYFGPGTRLTVL.